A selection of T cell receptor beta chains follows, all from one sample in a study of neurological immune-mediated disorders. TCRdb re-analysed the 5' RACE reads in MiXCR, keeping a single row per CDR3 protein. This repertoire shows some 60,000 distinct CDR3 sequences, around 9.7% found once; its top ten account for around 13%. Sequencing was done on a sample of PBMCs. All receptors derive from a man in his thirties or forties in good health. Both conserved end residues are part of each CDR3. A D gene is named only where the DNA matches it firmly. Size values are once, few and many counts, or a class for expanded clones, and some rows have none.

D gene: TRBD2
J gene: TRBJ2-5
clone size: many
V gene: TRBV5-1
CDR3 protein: CASSLVASGRSETQYF
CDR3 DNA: TGCGCCAGCAGCTTGGTGGCTAGCGGGAGGTCAGAGACCCAGTACTTC

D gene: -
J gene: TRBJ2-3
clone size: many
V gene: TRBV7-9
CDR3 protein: CASSLFLTPDTQYF
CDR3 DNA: TGTGCCAGCAGCTTATTCCTAACGCCAGATACGCAGTATTTT

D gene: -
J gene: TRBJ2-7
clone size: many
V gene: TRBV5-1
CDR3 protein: CASSLVLRQRYDGYEQYF
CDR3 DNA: TGCGCCAGCAGCTTGGTTTTACGACAACGGTATGATGGTTACGAGCAGTACTTC

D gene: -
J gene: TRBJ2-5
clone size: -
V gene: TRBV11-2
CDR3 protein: CSSSLSGLETQYF
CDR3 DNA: TGTTCCAGCAGCTTATCAGGATTGGAGACCCAGTACTTC

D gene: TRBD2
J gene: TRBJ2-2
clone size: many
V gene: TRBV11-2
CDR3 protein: CASSLLAGDTGELFF
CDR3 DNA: TGTGCCAGCAGCTTACTAGCGGGAGATACCGGGGAGCTGTTTTTT

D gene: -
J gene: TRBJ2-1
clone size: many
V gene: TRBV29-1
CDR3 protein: CSVQALWIDNEQFF
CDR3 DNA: TGCAGCGTTCAAGCCCTGTGGATCGACAATGAGCAGTTCTTC

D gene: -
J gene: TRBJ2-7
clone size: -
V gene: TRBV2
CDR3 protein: CARAVSWNEQYF
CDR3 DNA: TGTGCCAGAGCAGTGTCCTGGAACGAGCAGTACTTC

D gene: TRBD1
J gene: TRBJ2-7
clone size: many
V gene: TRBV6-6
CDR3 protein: CASSYPGQADEQYF
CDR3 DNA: TGTGCCAGCAGTTACCCGGGACAGGCAGACGAGCAGTACTTC

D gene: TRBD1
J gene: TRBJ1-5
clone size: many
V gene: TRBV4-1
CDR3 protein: CASSQEVGTGGQPQHF
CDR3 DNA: TGCGCCAGCAGCCAAGAAGTAGGGACAGGGGGACAGCCCCAGCATTTT

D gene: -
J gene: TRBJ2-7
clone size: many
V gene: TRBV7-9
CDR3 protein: CASSLRDSYYEQYF
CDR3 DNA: TGTGCCAGCAGCCTCCGGGACTCATACTACGAGCAGTACTTC

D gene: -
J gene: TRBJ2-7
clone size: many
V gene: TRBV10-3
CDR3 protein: CAISESHRVYEQYF
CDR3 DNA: TGTGCCATCAGTGAGTCGCACAGGGTCTACGAGCAGTACTTC

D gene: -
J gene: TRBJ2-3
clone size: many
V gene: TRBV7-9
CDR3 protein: CASSSGSFTDTQYF
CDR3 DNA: TGTGCCAGCAGCTCTGGGTCCTTCACAGATACGCAGTATTTT

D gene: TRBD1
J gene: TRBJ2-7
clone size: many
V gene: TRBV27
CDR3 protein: CATNRGQGIREQYF
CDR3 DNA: TGTGCCACCAACCGGGGACAGGGAATTAGGGAGCAGTACTTC

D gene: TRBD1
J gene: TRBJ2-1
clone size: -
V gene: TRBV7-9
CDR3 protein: CASKGTGGNEQFF
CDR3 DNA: TGTGCCAGCAAGGGGACAGGGGGTAATGAGCAGTTCTTC

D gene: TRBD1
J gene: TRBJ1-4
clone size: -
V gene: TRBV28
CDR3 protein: CASSNRGPNEKLFF
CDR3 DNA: TGTGCCAGCAGCAACAGGGGCCCTAATGAAAAACTGTTTTTT

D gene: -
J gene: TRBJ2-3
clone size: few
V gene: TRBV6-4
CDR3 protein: CASSAQYAGGPDTQYF
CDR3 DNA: TGTGCCAGCAGTGCCCAATATGCAGGGGGGCCAGATACGCAGTATTTT

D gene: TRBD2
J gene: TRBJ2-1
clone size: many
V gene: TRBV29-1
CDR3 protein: CSVEGQRESDNEQFF
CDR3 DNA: TGCAGCGTTGAAGGACAGCGGGAGTCAGACAATGAGCAGTTCTTC

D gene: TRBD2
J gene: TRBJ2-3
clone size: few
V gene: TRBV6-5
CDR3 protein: CASSYTGGVNTDTQYF
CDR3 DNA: TGTGCCAGCAGTTACACGGGAGGAGTCAACACAGATACGCAGTATTTT

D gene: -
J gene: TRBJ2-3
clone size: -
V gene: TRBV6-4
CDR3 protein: CASSDHDTDTQYF
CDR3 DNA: TGTGCCAGCAGTGACCACGACACAGATACGCAGTATTTT

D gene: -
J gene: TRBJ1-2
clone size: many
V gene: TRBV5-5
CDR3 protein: CASSAGLNYGYTF
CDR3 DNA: TGTGCCAGCAGCGCGGGACTCAACTATGGCTACACCTTC

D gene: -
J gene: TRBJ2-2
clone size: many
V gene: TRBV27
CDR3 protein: CASSLSSWSGVNTGELFF
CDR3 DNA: TGTGCCAGCAGTTTATCGTCTTGGTCCGGGGTAAACACCGGGGAGCTGTTTTTT

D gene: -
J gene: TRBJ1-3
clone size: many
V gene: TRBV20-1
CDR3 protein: CSARVDNAGNTIYF
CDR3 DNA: TGCAGTGCTCGAGTAGACAACGCTGGAAACACCATATATTTT

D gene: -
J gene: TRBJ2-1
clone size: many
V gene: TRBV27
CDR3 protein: CASGLQSSYNEQFF
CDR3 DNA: TGTGCCAGCGGGCTACAGAGCTCCTACAATGAGCAGTTCTTC

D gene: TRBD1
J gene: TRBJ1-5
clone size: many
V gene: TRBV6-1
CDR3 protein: CASRAGQEIQPQHF
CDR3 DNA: TGTGCCAGCAGGGCAGGACAGGAAATTCAGCCCCAGCATTTT

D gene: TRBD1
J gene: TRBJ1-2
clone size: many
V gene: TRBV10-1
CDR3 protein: CASSDRTGYGYTF
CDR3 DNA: TGCGCCAGCAGTGATAGGACAGGCTATGGCTACACCTTC

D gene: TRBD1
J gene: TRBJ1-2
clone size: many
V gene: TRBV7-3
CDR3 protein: CASSSGQNYGYTF
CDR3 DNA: TGTGCCAGCAGTTCGGGACAGAACTATGGCTACACCTTC

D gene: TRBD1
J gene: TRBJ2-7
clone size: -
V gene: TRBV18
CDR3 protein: CASSPRQGTYEQYF
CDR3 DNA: TGTGCCAGCTCACCACGACAGGGCACCTACGAGCAGTACTTC

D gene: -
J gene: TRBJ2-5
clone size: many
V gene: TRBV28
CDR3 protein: CASSLLWSKETQYF
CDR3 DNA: TGTGCCAGCAGTTTACTGTGGAGCAAAGAGACCCAGTACTTC

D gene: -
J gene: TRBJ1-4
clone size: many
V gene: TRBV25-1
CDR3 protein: CASSELRGASNEKLFF
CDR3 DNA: TGTGCCAGCAGTGAATTGCGGGGGGCTTCGAATGAAAAACTGTTTTTT

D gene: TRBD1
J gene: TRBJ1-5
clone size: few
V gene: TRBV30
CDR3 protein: CAWSKDSGGGQPQHF
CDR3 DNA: TGTGCCTGGAGTAAGGATTCAGGGGGCGGTCAGCCCCAGCATTTT

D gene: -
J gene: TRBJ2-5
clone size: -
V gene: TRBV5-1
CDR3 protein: CASSLVGFQETQYF
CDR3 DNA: TGCGCCAGCAGCTTGGTCGGATTCCAAGAGACCCAGTACTTC

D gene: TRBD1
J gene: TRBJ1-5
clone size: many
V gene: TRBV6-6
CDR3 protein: CASTDRNYQPQHF
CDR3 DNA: TGTGCCAGCACGGACAGGAATTATCAGCCCCAGCATTTT

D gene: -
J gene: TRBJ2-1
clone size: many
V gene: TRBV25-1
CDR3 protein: CASSEYRVSSGPYNEQFF
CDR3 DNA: TGTGCCAGCAGTGAATATAGAGTTTCCAGCGGCCCCTACAATGAGCAGTTCTTC

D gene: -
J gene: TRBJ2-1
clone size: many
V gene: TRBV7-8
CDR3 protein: CASSSQGPNNEQFF
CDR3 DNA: TGTGCCAGCAGCTCCCAGGGACCGAACAATGAGCAGTTCTTC

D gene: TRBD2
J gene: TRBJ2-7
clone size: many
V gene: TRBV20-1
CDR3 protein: CSARDGGLAGVEQYF
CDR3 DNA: TGCAGTGCTAGAGATGGGGGACTAGCGGGAGTAGAGCAGTACTTC

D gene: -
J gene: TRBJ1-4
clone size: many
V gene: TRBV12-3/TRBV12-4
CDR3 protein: CASSLMDNEKLFF
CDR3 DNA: TGTGCCAGCAGTTTGATGGATAATGAAAAACTGTTTTTT

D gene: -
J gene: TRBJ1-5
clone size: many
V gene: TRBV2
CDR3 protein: CASIENLSNQPQHF
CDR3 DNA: TGTGCCAGCATCGAAAATCTTAGCAATCAGCCCCAGCATTTT

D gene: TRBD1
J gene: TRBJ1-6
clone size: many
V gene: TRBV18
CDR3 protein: CASSPGQANSPLHF
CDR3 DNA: TGTGCCAGCTCGCCGGGACAGGCTAATTCACCCCTCCACTTT

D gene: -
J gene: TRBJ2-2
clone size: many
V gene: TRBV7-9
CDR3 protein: CASSQRGLANTGELFF
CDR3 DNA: TGTGCCAGCAGCCAAAGGGGCCTGGCCAACACCGGGGAGCTGTTTTTT

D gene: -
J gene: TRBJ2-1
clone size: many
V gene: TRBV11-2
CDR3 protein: CASSFDRRMSYNEQFF
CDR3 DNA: TGTGCCAGCAGCTTCGACAGGCGAATGTCCTACAATGAGCAGTTCTTC

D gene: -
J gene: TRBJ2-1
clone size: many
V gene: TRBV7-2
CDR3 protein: CASSLANSLLTYNEQFF
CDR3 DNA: TGTGCCAGCAGCTTAGCGAACAGCCTTTTAACCTACAATGAGCAGTTCTTC

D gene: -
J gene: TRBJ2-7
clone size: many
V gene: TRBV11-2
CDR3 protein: CASSPGGSVSFYEQYF
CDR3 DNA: TGTGCCAGCAGCCCCGGAGGAAGCGTTTCATTCTACGAGCAGTACTTC

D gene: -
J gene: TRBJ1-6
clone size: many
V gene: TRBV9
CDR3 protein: CASSVQGYNSPLHF
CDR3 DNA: TGTGCCAGCAGCGTCCAGGGGTATAATTCACCCCTCCACTTT

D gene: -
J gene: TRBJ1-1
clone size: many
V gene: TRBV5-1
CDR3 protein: CASSLVGGLNTEAFF
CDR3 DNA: TGCGCCAGCAGCTTAGTCGGGGGTTTGAACACTGAAGCTTTCTTT

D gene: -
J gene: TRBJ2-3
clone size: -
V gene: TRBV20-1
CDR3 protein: CSARDRRGTDTQYF
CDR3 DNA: TGCAGTGCTAGAGATCGAAGGGGCACAGATACGCAGTATTTT

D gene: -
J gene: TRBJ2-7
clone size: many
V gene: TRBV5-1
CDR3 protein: CASSLSWGEQYF
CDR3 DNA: TGCGCCAGCAGCTTAAGTTGGGGCGAGCAGTACTTC

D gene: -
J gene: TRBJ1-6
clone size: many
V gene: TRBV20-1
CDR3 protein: CSASEGSSYNSPLHF
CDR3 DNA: TGCAGTGCTAGTGAGGGGAGCTCCTATAATTCACCCCTCCACTTT

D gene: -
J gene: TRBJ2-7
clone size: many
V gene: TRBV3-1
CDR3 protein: CASSQQGTPYEQYF
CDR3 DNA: TGTGCCAGCAGCCAACAGGGGACCCCCTACGAGCAGTACTTC

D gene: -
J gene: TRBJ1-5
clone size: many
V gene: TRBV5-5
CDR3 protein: CASSLGNQPQHF
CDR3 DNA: TGTGCCAGCAGCTTAGGGAATCAGCCCCAGCATTTT

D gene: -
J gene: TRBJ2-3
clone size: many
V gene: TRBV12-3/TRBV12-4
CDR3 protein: CASSQSGDTQYF
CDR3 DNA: TGTGCCAGCAGTCAATCCGGAGATACGCAGTATTTT

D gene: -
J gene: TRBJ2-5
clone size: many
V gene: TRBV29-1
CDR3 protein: CSVESGDGTQYF
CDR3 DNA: TGCAGCGTTGAATCAGGGGACGGGACCCAGTACTTC

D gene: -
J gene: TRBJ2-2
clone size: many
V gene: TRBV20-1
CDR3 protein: CSAKICGWVTGELFF
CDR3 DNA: TGCAGTGCTAAGATCTGCGGATGGGTAACCGGGGAGCTGTTTTTT

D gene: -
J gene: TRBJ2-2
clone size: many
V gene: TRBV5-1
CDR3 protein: CASSLLPGNTGELFF
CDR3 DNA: TGCGCCAGCAGCTTGTTGCCAGGCAACACCGGGGAGCTGTTTTTT

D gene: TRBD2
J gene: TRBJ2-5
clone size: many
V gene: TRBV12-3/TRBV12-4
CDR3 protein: CATGGAQETQYF
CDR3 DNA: TGTGCCACCGGGGGGGCCCAAGAGACCCAGTACTTC

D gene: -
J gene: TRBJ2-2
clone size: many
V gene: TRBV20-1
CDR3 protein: CSARVFHRANTGELFF
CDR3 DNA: TGCAGTGCTAGAGTCTTCCACAGGGCGAACACCGGGGAGCTGTTTTTT